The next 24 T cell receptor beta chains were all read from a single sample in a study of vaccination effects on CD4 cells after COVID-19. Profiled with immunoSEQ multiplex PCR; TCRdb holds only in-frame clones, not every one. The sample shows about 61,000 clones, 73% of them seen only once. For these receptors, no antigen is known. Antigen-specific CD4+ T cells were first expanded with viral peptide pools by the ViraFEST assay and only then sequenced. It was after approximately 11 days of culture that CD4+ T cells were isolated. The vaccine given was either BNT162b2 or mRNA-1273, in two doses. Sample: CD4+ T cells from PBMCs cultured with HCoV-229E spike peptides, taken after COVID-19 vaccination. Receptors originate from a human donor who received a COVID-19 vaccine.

This chain's CDR3 is CASSPGQRNSPLHF. CDR3 sequence (DNA): TGTGCCAGCAGCCCCGGACAGCGGAATTCACCCCTCCACTTT. The chain recombines TRBV2 with TRBJ1-6; possibly TRBD1 for D (6 bases). With 6 bases removed from V and 7 bases from J, the gap between germline ends came to 13 bases. The germline V gene encodes CDR1 SNHLY and CDR2 FYNNEI. This CDR3 contains 14 residues.

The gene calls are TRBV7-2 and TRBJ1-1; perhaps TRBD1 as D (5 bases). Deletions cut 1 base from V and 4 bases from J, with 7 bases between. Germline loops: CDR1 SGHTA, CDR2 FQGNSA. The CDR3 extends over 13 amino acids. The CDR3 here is CASSLGTTTEAFF. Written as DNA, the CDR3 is TGTGCCAGCAGCTTAGGGACAACCACTGAAGCTTTCTTT.

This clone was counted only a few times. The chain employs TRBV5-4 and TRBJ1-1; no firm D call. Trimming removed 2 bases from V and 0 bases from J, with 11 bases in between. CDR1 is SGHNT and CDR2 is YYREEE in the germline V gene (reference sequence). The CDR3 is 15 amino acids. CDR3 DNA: TGTGCCAGCAGCTTATCTGAACGGATGAACACTGAAGCTTTCTTT. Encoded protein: CASSLSERMNTEAFF.

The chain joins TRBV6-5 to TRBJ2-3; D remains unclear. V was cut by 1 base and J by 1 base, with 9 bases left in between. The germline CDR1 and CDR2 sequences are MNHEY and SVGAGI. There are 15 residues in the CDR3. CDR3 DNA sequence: TGTGCCAGCAGTTACTGGCGCCGGGGCACAGATACGCAGTATTTT. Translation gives CASSYWRRGTDTQYF.

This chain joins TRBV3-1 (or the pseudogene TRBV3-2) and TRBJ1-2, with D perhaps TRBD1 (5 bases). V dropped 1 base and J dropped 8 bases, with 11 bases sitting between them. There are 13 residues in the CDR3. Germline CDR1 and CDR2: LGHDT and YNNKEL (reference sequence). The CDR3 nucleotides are TGTGCCAGCAGCCAAGGCCCAGGGAGAGGCTACACCTTC. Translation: CASSQGPGRGYTF.

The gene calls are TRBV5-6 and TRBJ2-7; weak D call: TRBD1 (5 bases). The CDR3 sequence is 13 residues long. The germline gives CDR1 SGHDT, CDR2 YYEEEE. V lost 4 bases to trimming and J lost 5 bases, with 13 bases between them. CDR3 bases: TGTGCCAGCAGCCCAACGTGGGGCCACGAGCAGTACGTC. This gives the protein CASSPTWGHEQYV.

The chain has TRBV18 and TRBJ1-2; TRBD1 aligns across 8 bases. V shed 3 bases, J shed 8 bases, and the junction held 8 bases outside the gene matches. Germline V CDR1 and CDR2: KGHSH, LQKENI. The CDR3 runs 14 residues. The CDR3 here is CASSPPRQGNGYTF. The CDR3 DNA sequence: TGTGCCAGCTCACCTCCTCGACAGGGGAACGGCTACACCTTC.

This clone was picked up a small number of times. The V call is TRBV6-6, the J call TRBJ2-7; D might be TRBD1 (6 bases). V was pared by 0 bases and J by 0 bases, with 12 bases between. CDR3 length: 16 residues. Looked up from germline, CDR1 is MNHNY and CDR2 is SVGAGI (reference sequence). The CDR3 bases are TGTGCCAGCAGTTACTCGCCCCGGGACAACTCCTACGAGCAGTACGTC. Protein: CASSYSPRDNSYEQYV.

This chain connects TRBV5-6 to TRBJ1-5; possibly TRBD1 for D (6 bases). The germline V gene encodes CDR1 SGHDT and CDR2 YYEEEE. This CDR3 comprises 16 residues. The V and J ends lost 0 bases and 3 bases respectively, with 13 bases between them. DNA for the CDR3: TGTGCCAGCAGCTTGGCCTGGGGGGCTCCCAATCAGCCCCAGCATTTT. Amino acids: CASSLAWGAPNQPQHF.

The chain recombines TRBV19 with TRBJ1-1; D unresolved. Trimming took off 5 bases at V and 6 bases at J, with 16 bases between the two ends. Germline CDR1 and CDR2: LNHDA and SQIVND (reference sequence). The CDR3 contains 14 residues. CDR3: CASSPTDRVPEAFF. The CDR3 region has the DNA TGTGCCAGTAGTCCAACGGACCGGGTGCCTGAAGCTTTCTTT.

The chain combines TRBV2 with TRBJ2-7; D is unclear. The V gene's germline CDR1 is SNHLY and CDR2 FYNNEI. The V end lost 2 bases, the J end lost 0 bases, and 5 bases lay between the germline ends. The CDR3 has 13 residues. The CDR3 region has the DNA TGTGCCAGCAGTGAATGGAGCTCCTACGAGCAGTACGTC. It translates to CASSEWSSYEQYV.

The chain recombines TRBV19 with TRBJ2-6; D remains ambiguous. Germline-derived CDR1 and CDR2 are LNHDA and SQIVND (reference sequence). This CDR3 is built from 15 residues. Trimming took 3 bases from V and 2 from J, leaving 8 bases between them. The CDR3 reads CASSMKGPGANVLTF. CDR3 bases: TGTGCCAGTAGTATGAAGGGCCCTGGGGCCAACGTCCTGACTTTC.

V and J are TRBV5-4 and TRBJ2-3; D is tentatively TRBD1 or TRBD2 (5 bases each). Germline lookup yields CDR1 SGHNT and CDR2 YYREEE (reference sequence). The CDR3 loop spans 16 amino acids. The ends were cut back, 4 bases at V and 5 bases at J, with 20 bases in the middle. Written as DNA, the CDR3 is TGTGCCAGCAGCCAATCGACCCGGGGCCGTGGAGATACGCAGTATTTT. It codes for CASSQSTRGRGDTQYF.

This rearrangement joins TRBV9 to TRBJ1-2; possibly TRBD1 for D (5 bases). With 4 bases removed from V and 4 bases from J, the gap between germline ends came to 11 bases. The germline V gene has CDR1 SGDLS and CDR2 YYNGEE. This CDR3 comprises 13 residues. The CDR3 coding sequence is TGTGCCAGCAGCCCATCCGGGACCTATGGCTACACCTTC. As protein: CASSPSGTYGYTF.

The CDR3 DNA reads as TGTGCCAGCAGCTTGCCAGGGGGCGTTGGCTACACCTTC. Protein sequence: CASSLPGGVGYTF. V gene TRBV7-2 combines with J gene TRBJ1-2; 8 bases fit TRBD1. Germline CDR1 SGHTA, CDR2 FQGNSA. The V gene end was trimmed by 3 bases and the J gene end by 7 bases; junction bases not matched to a gene: 4. The CDR3 totals 13 residues.

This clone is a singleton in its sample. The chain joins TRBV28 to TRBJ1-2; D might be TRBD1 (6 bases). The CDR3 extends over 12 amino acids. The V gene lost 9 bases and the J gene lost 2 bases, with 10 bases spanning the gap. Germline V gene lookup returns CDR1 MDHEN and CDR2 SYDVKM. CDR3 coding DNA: TGTGCCAGTGGACAGTTGAACTATGGCTACACCTTC. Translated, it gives CASGQLNYGYTF.

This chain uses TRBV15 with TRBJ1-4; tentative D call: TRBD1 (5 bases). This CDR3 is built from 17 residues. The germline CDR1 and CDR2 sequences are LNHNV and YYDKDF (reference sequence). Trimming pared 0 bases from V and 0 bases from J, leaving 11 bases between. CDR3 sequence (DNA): TGTGCCACCAGCAGAGATAGTGGGGCAGCAACTAATGAAAAACTGTTTTTT. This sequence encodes CATSRDSGAATNEKLFF. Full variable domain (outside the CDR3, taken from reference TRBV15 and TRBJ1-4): DAMVIQNPRYQVTQFGKPVTLSCSQTLNHNVMYWYQQKSSQAPKLLFHYYDKDFNNEADTPDNFQSRRPNTSFCFLDIRSPGLGDTAMYLCATSRDSGAATNEKLFFGSGTQLSVL.

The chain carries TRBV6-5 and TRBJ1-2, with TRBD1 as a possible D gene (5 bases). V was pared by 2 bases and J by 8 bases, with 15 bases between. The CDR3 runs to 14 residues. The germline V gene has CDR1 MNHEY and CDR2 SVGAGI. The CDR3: CASSYGTMGGGYTF. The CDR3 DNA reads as TGTGCCAGCAGTTACGGGACGATGGGAGGGGGCTACACCTTC.

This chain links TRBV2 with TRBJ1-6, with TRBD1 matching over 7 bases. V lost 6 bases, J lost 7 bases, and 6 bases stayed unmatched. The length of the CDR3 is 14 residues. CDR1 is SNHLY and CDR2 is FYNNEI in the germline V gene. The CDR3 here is CASRVGTDNSPLHF. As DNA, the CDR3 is TGTGCCAGCAGAGTCGGGACAGACAATTCACCCCTCCACTTT.

The CDR3 DNA follows: TGTGCCATCACCGAGGGAGGGGCTAGCTATGGCTACACCTTC. Its protein is CAITEGGASYGYTF. The V gene is TRBV10-3, the J gene TRBJ1-2; D might be TRBD1 (5 bases). The CDR3 length is 14 residues. Germline loops: CDR1 ENHRY, CDR2 SYGVKD. V was clipped by 7 bases and J by 4 bases, with 16 bases between them.

This CDR3 reads CASSLGLAGGADTQYF. CDR3 coding DNA: TGCGCCAGCAGCCTAGGACTAGCGGGGGGTGCAGATACGCAGTATTTT. This chain joins TRBV5-1 and TRBJ2-3; TRBD2 matches 14 bases. Germline CDR1 SGHRS, CDR2 YFSETQ. J lost 4 bases, V lost 4 bases, and 5 bases had no gene match. This CDR3 has 16 residues.

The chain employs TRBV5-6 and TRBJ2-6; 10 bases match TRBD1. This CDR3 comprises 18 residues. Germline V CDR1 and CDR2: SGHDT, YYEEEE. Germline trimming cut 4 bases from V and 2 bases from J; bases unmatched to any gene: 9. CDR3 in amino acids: CASSLWTGGFAGANVLTF. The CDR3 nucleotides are TGTGCCAGCAGCCTGTGGACAGGGGGGTTTGCTGGGGCCAACGTCCTGACTTTC.

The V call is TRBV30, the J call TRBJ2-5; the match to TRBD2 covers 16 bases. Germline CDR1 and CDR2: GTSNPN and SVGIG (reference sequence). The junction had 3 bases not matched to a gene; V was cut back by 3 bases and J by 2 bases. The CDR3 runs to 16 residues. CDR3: CAWSMGLAGGQETQYF. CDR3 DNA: TGTGCCTGGAGCATGGGACTAGCGGGGGGGCAAGAGACCCAGTACTTC. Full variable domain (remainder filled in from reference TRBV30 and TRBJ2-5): SQTIHQWPATLVQPVGSPLSLECTVEGTSNPNLYWYRQAAGRGLQLLFYSVGIGQISSEVPQNLSASRPQDRQFILSSKKLLLSDSGFYLCAWSMGLAGGQETQYFGPGTRLLVL.

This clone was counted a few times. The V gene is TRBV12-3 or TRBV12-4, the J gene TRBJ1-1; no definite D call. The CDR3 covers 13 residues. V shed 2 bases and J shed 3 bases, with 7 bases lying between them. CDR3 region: CASSLWGYTEAFF. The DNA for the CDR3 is TGTGCCAGCAGTTTATGGGGTTACACTGAAGCTTTCTTT.